This TCR beta chain was sequenced in a study of human T cells and chemical hapten exposure. Across the whole study: Across samples, TCR yields varied, mostly owing to small differences in pooled library volumes. Study outcomes and limitations: DPC sensitization did not alter TCRs above 1 in 1000 frequency.

The CDR3 extends over 15 amino acids. V gave up 6 bases and J gave up 6 bases; unmatched junction bases: 13. From germline, CDR1 is MNHEY and CDR2 SMNVEV (reference sequence). Individual cDNA molecules had unique molecular identifiers attached to them by the library. In the original analysis: The median was around 100,000 TCRs per sample, ranging about 20,000 to 690,600. TCRdb re-called the RACE reads through MiXCR, storing one row per CDR3 protein. The V and J calls were determined by TCRdb, not by the authors. The profile shows more than 75,000 distinct CDR3 sequences, around 8.7% of them singletons. Time point indicated: healthy volunteer bleed at 6 weeks. Total RNA came from unfractionated whole blood. About this clonotype itself: Its antigen remains unidentified.

The source is a male donor in good health. Some clones in this sample may be carry-over from other donors' samples. Sequencing was performed on whole blood. The genes are TRBV27 and TRBJ2-7; TRBD2 aligns across 8 bases. The DNA of the CDR3 is TGTGCCAGCAGCGCCTCCGGGACTAGTTACGGCGAGCAGTACTTC. It is translated as CASSASGTSYGEQYF.